This T cell receptor (beta chain) is from a study of neurological immune-mediated disorders. This clonotype was counted ten times or more. TCRdb fed the 5' RACE reads into MiXCR, producing one record per CDR3 protein. This sample carries fewer than 80,000 distinct CDR3 sequences, around 5% of them seen once, and the ten largest clones take 3.4%. The CDR3 spans 14 residues. Germline V gene sequence: CDR1 SGHVS, CDR2 FQNEAQ. The V and J ends lost 3 bases and 5 bases, in that order; junction bases with no gene match: 3. The sample was PBMCs. The V and J genes are TRBV7-8 and TRBJ1-5, with 8 bases lining up with TRBD1. This TCR was sampled from a woman aged 45 to 65 with multiple sclerosis. The CDR3 DNA is TGTGCCAGCAGCTTGATACAGGGGGATCAGCCCCAGCATTTT. Encoded protein: CASSLIQGDQPQHF. The full variable domain, in which reference TRBV7-8 and TRBJ1-5 provide the parts outside the CDR3, is GAGVSQSPRYKVAKRGQDVALRCDPISGHVSLFWYQQALGQGPEFLTYFQNEAQLDKSGLPSDRFFAERPEGSVSTLKIQRTQQEDSAVYLCASSLIQGDQPQHFGDGTRLSIL.